This T cell receptor (beta chain) was found in a study of blood T cells in healthy people across ages. CDR3 length equals 16 residues. Germline assignment: CDR1 SGHKS and CDR2 YYEKEE (reference sequence). V was clipped by 1 base and J by 1 base, with 14 bases between them. The study, taken as a whole, reports: Whereas aged donors had fewer naive CD4+ cells, long-lived donors had more of them and higher diversity. The recorded TCR beta diversity per million T cells decreased in a roughly linear manner with age.

Healthy Caucasian individuals from Russia aged roughly 6 to 100 served as donors. PBMCs were isolated at a quantity of at least 6 million per sample. Of note for this clonotype: Its antigen remains unidentified.

Together with a sample-barcoded 5' primer, a J-beta primer mix was included in a second PCR lasting roughly 6 to 12 cycles. TCRdb itself ran the 5' RACE reads through MiXCR, one entry per CDR3 protein. Of 1.5 million to 2 million distinct CDR3 sequences in the sample, more than 35% were seen once. The source material was blood. The chain is built from TRBV5-5 and TRBJ2-5, with D tentatively TRBD1 (5 bases). The receptor was derived from a human donor in good health. CDR3 nucleotide sequence: TGTGCCAGCAGCTTGCAGGGCCTACTCATCCAAGAGACCCAGTACTTC. Translating gives CASSLQGLLIQETQYF.